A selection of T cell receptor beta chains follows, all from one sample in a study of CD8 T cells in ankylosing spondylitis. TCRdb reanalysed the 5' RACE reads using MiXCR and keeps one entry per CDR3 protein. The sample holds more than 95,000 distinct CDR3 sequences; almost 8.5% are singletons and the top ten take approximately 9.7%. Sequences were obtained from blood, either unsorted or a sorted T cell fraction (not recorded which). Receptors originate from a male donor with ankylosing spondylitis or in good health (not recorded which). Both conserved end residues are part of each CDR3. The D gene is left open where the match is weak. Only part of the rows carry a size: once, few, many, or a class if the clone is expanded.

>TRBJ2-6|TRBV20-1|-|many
CSASIRDYSSGANVLTF
TGCAGTGCTAGCATACGGGATTATTCCTCTGGGGCCAACGTCCTGACTTTC
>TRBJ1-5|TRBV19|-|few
CASSTPGGPQHF
TGTGCCAGTAGTACCCCGGGAGGGCCCCAGCATTTT
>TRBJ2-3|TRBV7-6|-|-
CASSLVQRDTQYF
TGTGCCAGCAGCTTAGTCCAAAGGGATACGCAGTATTTT
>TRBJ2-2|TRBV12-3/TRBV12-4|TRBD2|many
CAAGTGGNTGELFF
TGTGCCGCTGGGACGGGAGGGAACACCGGGGAGCTGTTTTTT
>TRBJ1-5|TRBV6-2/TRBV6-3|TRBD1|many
CASSFLGQDQPQHF
TGTGCCAGCAGTTTCCTCGGACAGGATCAGCCCCAGCATTTT
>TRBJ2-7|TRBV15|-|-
CATSRDSTFSYEQYF
TGTGCCACCAGCAGAGATTCCACCTTCTCCTACGAGCAGTACTTC
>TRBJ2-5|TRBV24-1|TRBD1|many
CATSDPGQGQETQYF
TGTGCCACCAGTGATCCGGGACAGGGGCAAGAGACCCAGTACTTC
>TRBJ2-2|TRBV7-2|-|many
CASSLNGGNTGELFF
TGTGCCAGCAGCTTAAACGGGGGAAATACCGGGGAGCTGTTTTTT
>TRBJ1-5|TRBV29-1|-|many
CSVTENNQPQHF
TGCAGCGTAACGGAGAACAATCAGCCCCAGCATTTT
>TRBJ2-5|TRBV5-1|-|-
CASSLRGAETQYF
TGCGCCAGCAGCTTGCGGGGGGCTGAGACCCAGTACTTC
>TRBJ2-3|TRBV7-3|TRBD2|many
CASSPTGGPGDTQYF
TGTGCCAGCAGCCCCACGGGGGGGCCGGGAGATACGCAGTATTTT
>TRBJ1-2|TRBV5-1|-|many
CASSLGQGVMAGYTF
TGCGCCAGCAGCTTGGGTCAGGGTGTCATGGCCGGCTACACCTTC
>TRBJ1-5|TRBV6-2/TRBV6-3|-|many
CASSYGMSFSNQPQHF
TGTGCCAGCAGTTATGGGATGAGTTTTAGCAATCAGCCCCAGCATTTT
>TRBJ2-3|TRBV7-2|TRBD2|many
CASSTTSVVKTDTQYF
TGTGCCAGCAGCACGACTAGCGTGGTAAAGACAGATACGCAGTATTTT
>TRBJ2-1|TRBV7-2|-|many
CASTRTQGHDEQFF
TGTGCCAGCACCCGGACCCAGGGGCATGATGAGCAGTTCTTC
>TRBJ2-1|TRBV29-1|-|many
CSVRTRTREQFF
TGCAGCGTTAGGACCCGTACAAGGGAGCAGTTCTTC
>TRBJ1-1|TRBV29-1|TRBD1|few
CSATLGQGSTEAFF
TGCAGCGCCACCCTGGGACAGGGATCAACCGAAGCTTTCTTT
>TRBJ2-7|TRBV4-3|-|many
CASSQVPTYEQYF
TGCGCCAGCAGCCAAGTTCCGACCTACGAGCAGTACTTC
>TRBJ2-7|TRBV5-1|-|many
CASSLIRMNSYEQYF
TGCGCCAGCAGCCTGATCCGGATGAACTCCTACGAGCAGTACTTC
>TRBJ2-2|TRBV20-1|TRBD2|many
CSAKTSGTNTGELFF
TGCAGTGCTAAGACTAGCGGGACTAACACCGGGGAGCTGTTTTTT
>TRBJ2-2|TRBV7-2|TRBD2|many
CASSSSRLAGSTGELFF
TGTGCCAGCAGCTCCTCCCGACTAGCGGGGAGCACCGGGGAGCTGTTTTTT
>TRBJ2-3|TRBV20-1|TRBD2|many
CSARDWTAGGMDTQYF
TGCAGTGCTAGAGATTGGACAGCGGGGGGAATGGATACGCAGTATTTT
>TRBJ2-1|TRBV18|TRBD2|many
CASSAGRVDEQFF
TGTGCCAGCTCGGCGGGGAGGGTAGATGAGCAGTTCTTC
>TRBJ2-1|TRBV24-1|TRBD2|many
CATSATHSSGRAYNEQFF
TGTGCCACCAGTGCCACACACTCCAGCGGGAGGGCCTACAATGAGCAGTTCTTC
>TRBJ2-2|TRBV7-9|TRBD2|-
CASSFSSGTTGELFF
TGTGCCAGCAGCTTTTCCAGCGGGACGACCGGGGAGCTGTTTTTT
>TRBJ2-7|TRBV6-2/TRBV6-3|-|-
CASSSRDGISHEQYF
TGTGCCAGCAGCTCCAGGGACGGCATTTCTCACGAGCAGTACTTC
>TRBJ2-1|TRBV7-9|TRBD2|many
CASSFSGGLNEQFF
TGTGCCAGCAGCTTTAGCGGGGGCCTCAATGAGCAGTTCTTC
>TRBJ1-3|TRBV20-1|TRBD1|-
CSARVRRGQGNTIYF
TGCAGTGCTAGAGTTCGGAGGGGGCAAGGAAACACCATATATTTT
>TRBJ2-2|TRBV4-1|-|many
CASSQAAGELFF
TGCGCCAGCAGCCAAGCAGCCGGGGAGCTGTTTTTT
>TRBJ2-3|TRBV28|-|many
CASSLGGTLTDTQYF
TGTGCCAGCAGTTTGGGCGGGACTCTCACAGATACGCAGTATTTT
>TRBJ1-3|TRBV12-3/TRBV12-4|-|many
CASTPHREAIYF
TGTGCCAGCACCCCTCACAGGGAGGCCATATATTTT
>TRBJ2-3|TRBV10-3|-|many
CAISESKFTDTQYF
TGTGCCATCAGTGAGTCGAAATTCACAGATACGCAGTATTTT
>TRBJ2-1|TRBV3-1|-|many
CASSQDSGLSFF
TGTGCCAGCAGCCAAGATTCAGGACTCTCATTCTTC
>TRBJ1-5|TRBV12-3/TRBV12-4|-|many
CASSSSRVGGNQPQHF
TGTGCCAGCAGTTCTAGCAGGGTAGGAGGCAATCAGCCCCAGCATTTT
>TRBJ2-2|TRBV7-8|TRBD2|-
CASSIAGGPYTAELFF
TGCGCCAGCAGCATAGCGGGAGGGCCGTACACCGCGGAGCTGTTTTTT
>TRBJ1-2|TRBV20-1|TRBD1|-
CSASSEGAPVYGYTF
TGCAGTGCTAGTTCAGAGGGGGCGCCTGTCTATGGCTACACCTTC
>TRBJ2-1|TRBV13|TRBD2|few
CASTSGWNEQFF
TGTGCCAGCACTAGCGGGTGGAATGAGCAGTTCTTC
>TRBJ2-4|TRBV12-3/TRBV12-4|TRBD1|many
CASSSTGGWVAKNIQYF
TGTGCCAGCAGTTCAACAGGGGGCTGGGTGGCCAAAAACATTCAGTACTTC
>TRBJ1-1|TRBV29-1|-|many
CSVAQGRGTEAFF
TGCAGCGTTGCACAGGGTAGGGGGACTGAAGCTTTCTTT
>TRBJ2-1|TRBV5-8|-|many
CASSLEGGQHNEQFF
TGTGCCAGCAGCTTGGAGGGGGGACAGCACAATGAGCAGTTCTTC
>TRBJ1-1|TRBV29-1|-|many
CSVGPRDQSRAEAFF
TGCAGCGTTGGCCCCCGGGACCAGTCACGCGCTGAAGCTTTCTTT
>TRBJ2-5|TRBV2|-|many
CASSKNGHNLQETQYF
TGTGCCAGCAGTAAGAACGGACACAACCTGCAAGAGACCCAGTACTTC
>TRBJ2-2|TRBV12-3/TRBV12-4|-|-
CASRPLLNTGELFF
TGTGCCAGCAGGCCATTATTGAACACCGGGGAGCTGTTTTTT
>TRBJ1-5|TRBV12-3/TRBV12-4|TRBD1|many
CASRTGAQQPQHF
TGTGCCAGCAGAACAGGGGCTCAACAGCCCCAGCATTTT
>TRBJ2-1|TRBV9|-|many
CASSVASASEQFF
TGTGCCAGCAGCGTAGCTAGCGCAAGTGAGCAGTTCTTC
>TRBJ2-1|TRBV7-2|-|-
CASSLALGVSYNEQFF
TGTGCCAGCAGCTTAGCGCTTGGGGTCAGCTACAATGAGCAGTTCTTC
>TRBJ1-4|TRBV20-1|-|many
CSASAGKYEKLFF
TGCAGTGCTAGTGCCGGTAAATACGAAAAACTGTTTTTT
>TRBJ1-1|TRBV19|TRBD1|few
CASRPGQGRTEAFF
TGTGCCAGTAGACCGGGACAGGGTAGGACTGAAGCTTTCTTT
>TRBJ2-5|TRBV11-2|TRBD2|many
CASSPGRLAGGEEETQYF
TGTGCCAGCAGCCCAGGTCGGCTAGCGGGGGGGGAAGAAGAGACCCAGTACTTC
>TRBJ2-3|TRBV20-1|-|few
CSARDLRSDTDTQYF
TGCAGTGCTAGAGATCTGAGGAGCGACACAGATACGCAGTATTTT
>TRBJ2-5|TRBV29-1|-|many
CSVETGETQYF
TGCAGCGTAGAAACCGGGGAGACCCAGTACTTC